These 10 T cell receptor beta chains were sequenced from one sample in a study of CD8 T cells in ankylosing spondylitis. Overall study findings and caveats: Characteristic, it appeared, of ankylosing spondylitis blood was a TCR beta motif of eight highly homologous variants.

No antigen has been assigned to these receptors. MiXCR was run by TCRdb on the 5' RACE reads, yielding one entry per CDR3 protein. This sample has about 500,000 distinct CDR3 sequences; about 5.2% occur once, and the top ten carry around 3.5%. Sequencing was done on a sample of blood, either unsorted or a sorted T cell fraction (not recorded which). These receptors originate from a male donor with ankylosing spondylitis.

This chain links TRBV4-1 with TRBJ2-1; D not certain. CDR1 is MGHRA and CDR2 is YSYEKL in the germline V gene. V gave up 3 bases and J gave up 2 bases, with 5 bases separating them. The CDR3 spans 13 residues. The CDR3 nucleotides read TGCGCCAGCAGCCAGAATACCTACAATGAGCAGTTCTTC. This gives the protein CASSQNTYNEQFF.

This clonotype was picked up many times. The chain combines TRBV20-1 with TRBJ1-1; D perhaps matches TRBD1 (5 bases). This CDR3 is 14 amino acids long. Germline values: CDR1 DFQATT, CDR2 SNEGSKA (reference sequence). V gave up 3 bases and J gave up 6 bases, with 17 bases separating them. In DNA, the CDR3 is TGCAGTGCTAGTTTCAGGTATAGGGGCCCTGAAGCTTTCTTT. Encoded protein: CSASFRYRGPEAFF.

This clonotype was detected many times. V gene TRBV10-3 combines with J gene TRBJ2-7; the D gene is possibly TRBD2 (6 bases). In germline, CDR1 is ENHRY, CDR2 SYGVKD. Between the trimmed V and J ends, which lost 6 bases and 0 bases, there was a span of 9 bases. The CDR3 covers 13 residues. Here the CDR3 DNA reads TGTGCCATCAGGCCCGGGAGCTCCTACGAGCAGTACTTC. Protein: CAIRPGSSYEQYF.

This clonotype came up many times. The J gene is TRBJ1-2, the V gene TRBV6-1; possible D gene TRBD1, 5 bases. Per germline, CDR1 MNHNS and CDR2 SASEGT. V lost 7 bases and J lost 0, with 15 bases in between. The CDR3 totals 15 residues. CDR3: CASTARGSSNYGYTF. CDR3 DNA sequence: TGTGCCAGCACTGCGCGGGGGAGCTCTAACTATGGCTACACCTTC.

This clonotype was observed at least ten times. The chain recombines TRBV5-1 with TRBJ2-7; D not resolved. CDR3 size: 14 residues. The germline V and J ends were trimmed by 0 bases and 2 bases, with 9 bases remaining between them. Per germline, CDR1 SGHRS and CDR2 YFSETQ. The CDR3 bases are TGCGCCAGCAGCTTGGCTGGCCTGACCTACGAGCAGTACTTC. Translated, it gives CASSLAGLTYEQYF.

Ten or more counts support this clonotype. In DNA form, the CDR3 reads TGCAGTGTCCCCGACAGGGGCCACTATGGCTACACCTTC. It specifies CSVPDRGHYGYTF. V gene TRBV20-1 combines with J gene TRBJ1-2; 8 nucleotides match TRBD1. V shed 7 bases, J shed 3 bases, and the junction held 7 bases outside the gene matches. The CDR3 loop spans 13 amino acids. Germline V CDR1 and CDR2: DFQATT, SNEGSKA (reference sequence).

The chain has TRBV5-1 and TRBJ2-3; 14 bases agree with TRBD2. There are 20 residues in the CDR3. The germline V gene encodes CDR1 SGHRS and CDR2 YFSETQ. The junction had 15 bases not matched to a gene; V was cut back by 3 bases and J by 3 bases. CDR3 DNA sequence: TGCGCCAGCAGCTCCCTTACTCCGGGACTAGCGGGGGTAAAGACAGATACGCAGTATTTT. This gives the protein CASSSLTPGLAGVKTDTQYF.

This clonotype was picked up many times. This sequence joins TRBV10-3 and TRBJ2-5, with D perhaps TRBD2 (6 bases). The CDR3 loop spans 15 amino acids. Germline loops: CDR1 ENHRY, CDR2 SYGVKD. The V end lost 3 bases, the J end lost 5 bases, and 16 bases lay between the germline ends. Here the CDR3 DNA reads TGTGCCATCAGTGACCCCGGGGGTGTGCAGGAGACCCAGTACTTC. It translates to CAISDPGGVQETQYF.

This clonotype was detected ten times or more. The chain recombines TRBV10-1 with TRBJ1-1, with unresolved D. Germline V CDR1 and CDR2: WNHNN, SYGVQD (reference sequence). The CDR3 has 13 residues. Trimming left V 4 bases short and J 2 bases short, with 8 bases between. The CDR3 protein is CASSARENTEAFF. As DNA, the CDR3 is TGCGCCAGCAGTGCCAGAGAAAACACTGAAGCTTTCTTT.

This clonotype appeared many times. CDR3 sequence (DNA): TGTGCCAGCAGCCCTACCCGGTTTGCTTTCTTT. Translated: CASSPTRFAFF. The chain uses TRBV7-2 and TRBJ1-1; unclear D gene. The CDR3 runs to 11 residues. Germline V gene lookup returns CDR1 SGHTA and CDR2 FQGNSA. V lost 5 bases to trimming and J lost 11 bases, with 12 bases between them.